This T cell receptor beta chain was retrieved from a study of cytomegalovirus exposure and HLA in healthy donors. Donors came from a validation cohort of over a hundred subjects, distinct from the first 666-subject cohort. CDR3 length equals 18 residues. Germline V gene sequence: CDR1 SQVTM, CDR2 ANQGSEA. The trim removed 3 bases at V and 7 bases at J, leaving 19 bases unmatched. Findings of the study overall: CMV antigen specificity of a few CMV-associated chains was confirmed in vitro. Associated with cytomegalovirus, according to the listing, were 170 or so TCR beta chains. Most TCR sequences proved rare, with some public TCRs found in many donors.

Method: immunoSEQ multiplex PCR; TCRdb's copy keeps in-frame clones and lacks some. The profile shows approximately 200,000 clones, more than 65% of them singletons. In the case of this clone: Its cognate antigen is unknown.

The chain recombines TRBV29-1 with TRBJ2-1; 9 bases fit TRBD2. The sequence came from a woman between 25 and 40 years old in good health and CMV-seropositive. Sequenced sample: PBMCs. The CDR3 loop is CSVEGVAGGPHLTNEQFF. For the CDR3, the DNA is TGCAGCGTTGAGGGTGTGGCGGGAGGGCCCCATTTAACTAATGAGCAGTTCTTC.